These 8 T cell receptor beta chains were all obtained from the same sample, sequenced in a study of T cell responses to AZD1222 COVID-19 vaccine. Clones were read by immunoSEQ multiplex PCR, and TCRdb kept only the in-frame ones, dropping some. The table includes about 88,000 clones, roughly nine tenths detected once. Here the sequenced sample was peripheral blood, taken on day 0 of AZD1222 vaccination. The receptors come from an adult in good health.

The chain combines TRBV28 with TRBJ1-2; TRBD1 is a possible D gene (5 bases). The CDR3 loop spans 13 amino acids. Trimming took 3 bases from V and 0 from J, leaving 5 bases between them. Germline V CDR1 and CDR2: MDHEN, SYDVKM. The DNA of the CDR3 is TGTGCCAGCAGTTTGACAGCTAACTATGGCTACACCTTC. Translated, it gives CASSLTANYGYTF.

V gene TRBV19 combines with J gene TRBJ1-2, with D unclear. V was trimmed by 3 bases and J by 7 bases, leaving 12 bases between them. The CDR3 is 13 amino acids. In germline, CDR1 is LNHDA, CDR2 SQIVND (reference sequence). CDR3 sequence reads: CASSISRELGYTF. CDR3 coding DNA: TGTGCCAGTAGTATCTCAAGGGAACTTGGCTACACCTTC. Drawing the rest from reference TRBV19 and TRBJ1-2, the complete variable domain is DGGITQSPKYLFRKEGQNVTLSCEQNLNHDAMYWYRQDPGQGLRLIYYSQIVNDFQKGDIAEGYSVSREKKESFPLTVTSAQKNPTAFYLCASSISRELGYTFGSGTRLTVV.

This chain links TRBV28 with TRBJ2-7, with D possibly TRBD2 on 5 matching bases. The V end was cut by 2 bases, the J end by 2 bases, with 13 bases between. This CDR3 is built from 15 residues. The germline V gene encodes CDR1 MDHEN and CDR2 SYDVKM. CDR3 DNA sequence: TGTGCCAGCAGTTTAAGGCGGGCAAACCCCTACGAGCAGTACTTC. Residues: CASSLRRANPYEQYF.

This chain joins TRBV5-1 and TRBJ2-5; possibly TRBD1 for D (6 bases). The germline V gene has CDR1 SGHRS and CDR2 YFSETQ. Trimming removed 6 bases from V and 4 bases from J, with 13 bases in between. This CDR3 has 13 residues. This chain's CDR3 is CASNMGAAETQYF. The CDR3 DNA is TGCGCCAGCAACATGGGGGCTGCAGAGACCCAGTACTTC.

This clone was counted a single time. The CDR3 loop reads CASSQVGGMGYNEQFF. The CDR3 DNA sequence: TGCGCCAGCAGCCAAGTGGGCGGGATGGGTTACAATGAGCAGTTCTTC. The V gene is TRBV4-1, the J gene TRBJ2-1; maybe TRBD2 (6 bases). The CDR3 has 16 residues. Germline CDR1 is MGHRA and CDR2 is YSYEKL. Trimming removed 1 base at V and 4 bases at J, with 14 bases between.

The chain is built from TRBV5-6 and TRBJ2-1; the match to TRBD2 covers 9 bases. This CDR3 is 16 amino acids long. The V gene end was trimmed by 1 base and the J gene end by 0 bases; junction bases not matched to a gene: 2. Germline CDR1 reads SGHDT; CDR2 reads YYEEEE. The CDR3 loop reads CASSLFSGSSYNEQFF. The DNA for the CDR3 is TGTGCCAGCAGCTTGTTTAGCGGGAGCTCCTACAATGAGCAGTTCTTC.

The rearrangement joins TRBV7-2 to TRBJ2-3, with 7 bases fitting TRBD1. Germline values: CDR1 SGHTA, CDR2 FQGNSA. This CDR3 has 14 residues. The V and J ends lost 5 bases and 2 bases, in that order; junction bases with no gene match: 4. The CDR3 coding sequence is TGTGCCAGCAGCCAAGGGACAGCCACAGATACGCAGTATTTT. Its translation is CASSQGTATDTQYF.

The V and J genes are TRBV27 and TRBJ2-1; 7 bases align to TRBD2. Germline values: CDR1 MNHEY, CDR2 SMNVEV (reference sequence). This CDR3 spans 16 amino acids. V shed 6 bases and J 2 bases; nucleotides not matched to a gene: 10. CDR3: CASRIRLGGAYNEQFF. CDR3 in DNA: TGTGCCAGCAGAATTCGTTTGGGGGGGGCCTACAATGAGCAGTTCTTC.